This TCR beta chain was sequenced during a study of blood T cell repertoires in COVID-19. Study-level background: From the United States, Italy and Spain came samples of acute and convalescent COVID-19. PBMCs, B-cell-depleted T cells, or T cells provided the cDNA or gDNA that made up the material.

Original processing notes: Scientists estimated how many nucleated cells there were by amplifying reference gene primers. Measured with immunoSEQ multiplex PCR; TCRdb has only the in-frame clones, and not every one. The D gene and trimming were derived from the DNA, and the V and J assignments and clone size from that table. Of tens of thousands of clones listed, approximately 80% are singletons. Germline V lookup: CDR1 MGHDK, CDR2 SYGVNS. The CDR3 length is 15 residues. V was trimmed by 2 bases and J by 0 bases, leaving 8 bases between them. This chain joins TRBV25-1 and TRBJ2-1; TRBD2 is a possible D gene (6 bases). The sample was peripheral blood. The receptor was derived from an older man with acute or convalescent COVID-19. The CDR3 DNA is TGTGCCAGCAGTGAAGCGGGAAGCTCCTACAATGAGCAGTTCTTC. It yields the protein CASSEAGSSYNEQFF.